This TCR beta chain was sequenced during a study of radiotherapy plus CTLA-4 blockade in lung cancer. Study-wide context: Of the patients, 15% to 20% showed objective responses and roughly 30% attained disease control.

V lost 4 bases to trimming and J lost 5 bases; unmatched junction nucleotides: 11. Germline V gene lookup returns CDR1 SGHRS and CDR2 YFSETQ. The CDR3 has 15 amino acids. Study-wide findings and caveats: Radiotherapy plus ipilimumab was followed by expansion in blood of tumor-derived TCR clones.

Assay: immunoSEQ multiplex PCR; the TCRdb copy retains only in-frame clones and omits some. This sample yields 90,000 to 130,000 clones, of which roughly four fifths are seen a single time; 2.5% to 3.5% belongs to the top ten. Of note for this clone: Its antigen is unknown.

The chain couples TRBV5-1 to TRBJ1-2; 7 bases fit TRBD1. Sample: peripheral blood, taken from a patient treated with radiotherapy plus ipilimumab. The TCR comes from a human donor with non-small cell lung cancer that progressed on radiotherapy plus ipilimumab. Some clones in this sample may be carry-over from other donors' samples. The CDR3 coding sequence is TGCGCCAGCAGCGGCGTGGGCAGGGGGGTTTATGGCTACACCTTC. Translated, it gives CASSGVGRGVYGYTF.